The present TCR beta chain was sequenced within a study of T cells after posttransplantation cyclophosphamide. General observations from the study: After PTCy, TRB diversity resembled that of CNI/methotrexate controls. Donor CD8+ memory clones often dominated recipient blood repertoires at later times. Skin or GI-infiltrating T cells shared few TRB sequences with blood.

This clone was seen repeatedly, ten times or more. Its matching antigen is unknown. Libraries were prepared by immunoSEQ multiplex PCR; TCRdb keeps only in-frame clonotypes and omits some of them. This sample includes about 39,000 clones with no singletons; its ten biggest clones take up about 4.2%. Trimming pared 5 bases from V and 3 bases from J, leaving 23 bases between. Germline-derived CDR1 and CDR2 are MNHEY and SMNVEV (reference sequence). The CDR3 sequence is 17 residues long. The J gene is TRBJ2-7, the V gene TRBV27, with D perhaps matching TRBD1 (6 bases). The receptor was derived from a woman aged 50 to 60 in good health and a related stem cell transplant donor. Sequencing was done on a sample of PBMCs. The CDR3 sequence is CASSPSWVGQIYYEQYF. For the CDR3, the DNA is TGTGCCAGCAGTCCCTCTTGGGTAGGACAGATATACTACGAGCAGTACTTC.